This entry lists 30 T cell receptor beta chains sequenced from one sample in a study of a mutant IDH1 vaccine in newly diagnosed glioma. The assay was immunoSEQ multiplex PCR, and TCRdb's table has in-frame clones only and misses some. This sample yields about 92,000 clones, of which about four fifths are seen a single time; 6% to 8% belongs to the top ten. Time point of the sample: baseline, week 1 (first vaccination visit). Treatment: pre-vaccination baseline after standard-of-care therapy. The input for sequencing was PBMCs, taken from a glioma patient treated with radiotherapy, temozolomide or both. The receptor source for this set is a man in his forties with glioma.

J is TRBJ2-7 and V is TRBV5-6; 11 bases are shared with TRBD1. CDR1 SGHDT and CDR2 YYEEEE come from the germline V gene. The length of the CDR3 is 16 residues. V dropped 5 bases and J dropped 6; count of bases not matched to a gene: 13. The CDR3 nucleotides are TGTGCCAGCAGTCCGGACCCCGGACAGGGGGCATTCGAGCAGTACTTC. Its protein is CASSPDPGQGAFEQYF. The full variable domain, in which reference TRBV5-6 and TRBJ2-7 provide the parts outside the CDR3, is DAGVTQSPTHLIKTRGQQVTLRCSPKSGHDTVSWYQQALGQGPQFIFQYYEEEERQRGNFPDRFSGHQFPNYSSELNVNALLLGDSALYLCASSPDPGQGAFEQYFGPGTRLTVT.

The chain joins TRBV4-1 to TRBJ2-2, with a possible D match to TRBD1 (5 bases). This CDR3 has 15 residues. Germline assignment: CDR1 MGHRA and CDR2 YSYEKL. V lost 6 bases and J lost 4, with 15 bases in between. CDR3 DNA: TGCGCCAGCAGTCCGCGGCAGGGCGGCACCGGGGAGCTGTTTTTT. Its protein product is CASSPRQGGTGELFF.

The rearrangement links TRBV29-1 to TRBJ2-1; D gene unclear. From germline, CDR1 is SQVTM and CDR2 ANQGSEA. The CDR3 is made up of 14 amino acids. Trimming cost V 7 bases and J 0 bases, with 13 bases left between them. CDR3 DNA: TGCAGCGCCGGGCCGTATGGCTCCTACAATGAGCAGTTCTTC. Its protein is CSAGPYGSYNEQFF.

This clone has a handful of counts. This chain connects TRBV6-6 to TRBJ1-5; 7 positions match TRBD1. Germline V lookup: CDR1 MNHNY, CDR2 SVGAGI (reference sequence). Trimming cost V 6 bases and J 3 bases; bases outside gene matches: 8. This CDR3 comprises 15 residues. The CDR3 reads CASSQKTGTNQPQHF. CDR3 sequence (DNA): TGTGCCAGCAGCCAAAAGACAGGGACCAATCAGCCCCAGCATTTT.

As DNA, the CDR3 is TGTGCCATCAGTTCCCGGGGAGGCGGTTCCTACGAGCAGTACTTC. Translating it yields CAISSRGGGSYEQYF. The V and J genes are TRBV10-3 and TRBJ2-7, with D maybe TRBD2 (6 bases). This CDR3 region has 15 residues. The V end lost 5 bases, the J end lost 1 base, and 15 bases lay between the germline ends. Per germline, CDR1 ENHRY and CDR2 SYGVKD.

This chain joins TRBV19 and TRBJ2-7; 13 positions agree with TRBD2. With 5 bases clipped from V and 9 bases from J, the junction kept 10 bases outside the gene matches. Germline assignment: CDR1 LNHDA and CDR2 SQIVND (reference sequence). The CDR3 loop spans 15 amino acids. The CDR3: CASSPGLAGVLGQYF. CDR3 sequence (DNA): TGTGCCAGTAGTCCAGGACTAGCGGGAGTTTTAGGGCAGTACTTC.

A few counts support this clone. The chain uses TRBV19 and TRBJ1-1; D unresolved. Trimming removed 8 bases at V and 1 base at J, with 8 bases between. Per germline, CDR1 LNHDA and CDR2 SQIVND (reference sequence). The CDR3 runs to 12 residues. The CDR3 DNA sequence: TGTGCCAGTTGGACGGGGAACACTGAAGCTTTCTTT. Its translation: CASWTGNTEAFF.

This chain joins TRBV4-2 and TRBJ2-2, with D perhaps TRBD1 or TRBD2 (6 bases each). Looked up from germline, CDR1 is LGHNA and CDR2 is YNFKEQ. The length of the CDR3 is 16 residues. Trimming took off 0 bases at V and 0 bases at J, with 8 bases between the two ends. The CDR3 loop is CASSQEEGANTGELFF. In nucleotides, the CDR3 is TGTGCCAGCAGCCAAGAGGAGGGGGCGAACACCGGGGAGCTGTTTTTT.

V is TRBV15 and J is TRBJ2-1; 7 bases align to TRBD2. CDR1 LNHNV and CDR2 YYDKDF come from the germline V gene (reference sequence). The V gene end was trimmed by 0 bases and the J gene end by 7 bases; junction bases not matched to a gene: 3. CDR3 length equals 14 residues. CDR3 bases: TGTGCCACCAGCAGAGAACTACTAGCGAATGAGCAGTTCTTC. As protein: CATSRELLANEQFF.

This chain connects TRBV25-1 to TRBJ1-2; D gene unclear. CDR1 is MGHDK, CDR2 SYGVNS, per germline. V was pared by 3 bases and J by 5 bases, with 4 bases between. The CDR3 totals 11 residues. In DNA, the CDR3 is TGTGCCAGCAGTGACCTTTATGGCTACACCTTC. This encodes CASSDLYGYTF.

The V call is TRBV20-1, the J call TRBJ2-5, with D hard to call. Germline assignment: CDR1 DFQATT and CDR2 SNEGSKA (reference sequence). This CDR3 has 11 amino acids. Trimming cost V 3 bases and J 5 bases, with 7 bases left between them. The CDR3 here is CSARVMETQYF. The CDR3 region has the DNA TGCAGTGCTAGGGTTATGGAGACCCAGTACTTC.

The genes are TRBV11-2 and TRBJ1-5; no definite D call. The V gene lost 0 bases and the J gene lost 5 bases, with 11 bases spanning the gap. Looked up from germline, CDR1 is SGHAT and CDR2 is FQNNGV. CDR3 length: 15 amino acids. The CDR3 DNA is TGTGCCAGCAGCTTAGAAGGCCTCCCCTATCAGCCCCAGCATTTT. Protein sequence: CASSLEGLPYQPQHF.

The chain combines TRBV7-2 with TRBJ2-5; the match to TRBD2 covers 11 bases. The CDR3 spans 15 residues. Germline V gives CDR1 SGHTA, CDR2 FQGNSA. Trimming cost V 3 bases and J 5 bases; bases outside gene matches: 5. The CDR3 sequence: CASSFSGGAVETQYF. The DNA of the CDR3 is TGTGCCAGCAGCTTTAGCGGGGGGGCGGTTGAGACCCAGTACTTC.

The count of this clone is one. V and J are TRBV5-3 and TRBJ1-5, with TRBD1 as a possible D gene (6 bases). TRBV5-3 is an ORF, and what it does is uncertain. Trimming stripped 4 bases from V and 0 bases from J, with 29 bases between. This CDR3 is built from 21 residues. The CDR3 loop reads CARSGRGQLIPHPYSNQPQHF. The DNA of the CDR3 is TGTGCCAGAAGCGGACGCGGACAGCTTATTCCTCATCCTTATAGCAATCAGCCCCAGCATTTT.

The J gene is TRBJ2-7, the V gene TRBV5-1, with 9 bases that match TRBD2. The CDR3 has 15 amino acids. Germline V gene data show CDR1 as SGHRS and CDR2 as YFSETQ. V gave up 0 bases and J gave up 3 bases; unmatched junction bases: 4. CDR3 DNA sequence: TGCGCCAGCAGCTTGGAGGCTAGCGGGAACTACGAGCAGTACTTC. Translating gives CASSLEASGNYEQYF.

CDR3 residues: CASSPGLHTDTQYF. CDR3 in DNA: TGTGCCAGCTCACCGGGACTCCACACAGATACGCAGTATTTT. The rearrangement links TRBV18 to TRBJ2-3, with a tentative D call TRBD2 (6 bases). This CDR3 has 14 residues. Per the germline V gene, CDR1 is KGHSH and CDR2 is LQKENI. V was clipped by 3 bases and J by 2 bases, with 9 bases between them.

The rearrangement uses TRBV4-2 and TRBJ2-1; 7 positions agree with TRBD1. With V trimmed by 0 bases and J by 4 bases, 6 bases remained unmatched. CDR1 and CDR2 from the germline V gene are LGHNA and YNFKEQ. The CDR3 runs to 16 residues. The CDR3 protein is CASSQEWGQLYNEQFF. The CDR3, as DNA: TGTGCCAGCAGCCAAGAGTGGGGACAGCTTTACAATGAGCAGTTCTTC.

In this sample, this clone turned up once. The chain couples TRBV7-2 to TRBJ1-1; the match to TRBD1 covers 7 bases. With V trimmed by 3 bases and J by 5 bases, 3 bases remained unmatched. This CDR3 spans 13 amino acids. Germline assignment: CDR1 SGHTA and CDR2 FQGNSA. The CDR3 coding sequence is TGTGCCAGCAGCTTTACAGGGGAAACTGAAGCTTTCTTT. Protein product: CASSFTGETEAFF.

The rearrangement links TRBV5-1 to TRBJ2-1; 13 positions agree with TRBD2. V trimming: 0 bases; J trimming: 7 bases; junction bases outside the gene matches: 1. The length of the CDR3 is 15 residues. From germline, CDR1 is SGHRS and CDR2 YFSETQ. The CDR3 bases are TGCGCCAGCAGCTTGGCACTAGCGGGAGGGAATGAGCAGTTCTTC. This gives the protein CASSLALAGGNEQFF.

The chain uses TRBV7-2 and TRBJ1-5; the D is unclear. Trimming shortened V by 1 base and J by 4 bases, and 5 bases separated the two germline ends. The CDR3 runs 13 residues. Germline V CDR1 and CDR2: SGHTA, FQGNSA. CDR3 in amino acids: CASSLVENQPQHF. The CDR3 DNA sequence: TGTGCCAGCAGCTTAGTCGAGAATCAGCCCCAGCATTTT.

V gene TRBV6-1 combines with J gene TRBJ2-1; TRBD2 agrees at 11 bases. CDR1 and CDR2 from the germline V gene are MNHNS and SASEGT. Trimming removed 7 bases from V and 0 bases from J; junction bases left unmatched: 2. This CDR3 is built from 15 residues. The CDR3 nucleotides are TGTGCCAGCAAAACTAGCGGGGGCTCCTACAATGAGCAGTTCTTC. The encoded protein is CASKTSGGSYNEQFF.

CDR3 loop: CAWRTGIRGEKLFF. The CDR3 coding sequence is TGTGCCTGGAGAACCGGGATTCGGGGTGAAAAACTGTTTTTT. The chain recombines TRBV30 with TRBJ1-4; D is ambiguous. The CDR3 runs 14 residues. Per germline, CDR1 GTSNPN and CDR2 SVGIG (reference sequence). V lost 3 bases to trimming and J lost 7 bases, with 15 bases between them.

The genes are TRBV6-5 and TRBJ1-4; the D is unclear. CDR1 is MNHEY, CDR2 SVGAGI, per germline. V was cut by 6 bases and J by 0 bases, with 11 bases left in between. The CDR3 covers 15 residues. The CDR3 loop is CASRRTAATNEKLFF. CDR3 DNA: TGTGCCAGCAGACGTACTGCCGCAACTAATGAAAAACTGTTTTTT.

CDR3 nucleotides: TGTGCCAGTAGTTCCGACACCGGGGGGCCCTACGAGCAGTACTTC. Translated, it gives CASSSDTGGPYEQYF. The V gene is TRBV19, the J gene TRBJ2-7, with a weak D call TRBD2 (7 bases). This CDR3 has 15 residues. Trimming removed 5 bases from V and 2 bases from J, with 16 bases in between. Germline V CDR1 and CDR2: LNHDA, SQIVND (reference sequence).

The chain is built from TRBV28 and TRBJ2-5; 9 nucleotides line up with TRBD2. The CDR3 totals 18 residues. V lost 5 bases, J lost 0 bases, and 13 bases stayed unmatched. Germline loops: CDR1 MDHEN, CDR2 SYDVKM. DNA of the CDR3: TGTGCCAGCAGTGCAGACCCTTTTAGCGGGAGTAACCAAGAGACCCAGTACTTC. Translation gives CASSADPFSGSNQETQYF.

The chain has TRBV5-5 and TRBJ1-4; tentative D call: TRBD1 (6 bases). This CDR3 has 17 amino acids. Germline assignment: CDR1 SGHKS and CDR2 YYEKEE (reference sequence). V lost 0 bases to trimming and J lost 0 bases, with 12 bases between them. In DNA form, the CDR3 reads TGTGCCAGCAGCTTGGCGGGGGCAGGGGCAACTAATGAAAAACTGTTTTTT. This sequence encodes CASSLAGAGATNEKLFF.

The rearrangement joins TRBV7-9 to TRBJ1-2; D not resolved. Trimming took 3 bases from V and 4 from J, leaving 12 bases between them. The germline gives CDR1 SEHNR, CDR2 FQNEAQ (reference sequence). This CDR3 is built from 14 residues. CDR3 sequence reads: CASSLTAGGYGYTF. CDR3 nucleotide sequence: TGTGCCAGCAGCTTGACGGCTGGCGGCTATGGCTACACCTTC.

The rearrangement links TRBV27 to TRBJ2-5, with 9 bases identical to TRBD2. Per germline, CDR1 MNHEY and CDR2 SMNVEV (reference sequence). Losses at the gene ends were 2 bases for V and 1 base for J; bases not matched to a gene: 8. This CDR3 has 17 amino acids. CDR3 amino acids: CASSLNPAGGPQETQYF. In nucleotides, the CDR3 is TGTGCCAGCAGTTTAAATCCAGCGGGAGGACCCCAAGAGACCCAGTACTTC.

The chain joins TRBV6-5 to TRBJ1-3; no firm D call. CDR3 length equals 14 residues. Germline values: CDR1 MNHEY, CDR2 SVGAGI. The V end was cut by 4 bases, the J end by 0 bases, with 7 bases between. The CDR3 reads CASSSGSSGNTIYF. The CDR3, as DNA: TGTGCCAGCAGTTCGGGTAGCTCTGGAAACACCATATATTTT.

The chain employs TRBV4-3 and TRBJ2-7; D remains unclear. The CDR3 sequence is 13 residues long. Trimming removed 0 bases at V and 4 bases at J, with 7 bases between. Germline values: CDR1 LGHNA, CDR2 YSLEER. CDR3 DNA sequence: TGCGCCAGCAGCCAAGACAGGAATTACGAGCAGTACTTC. Residues: CASSQDRNYEQYF.